This T cell receptor (beta chain) comes out of a study of blood T cell repertoires in COVID-19 (TCRdb year 2020). Concerning the study at large: Collaborator samples came from the United States, Italy and Spain and covered acute and convalescent phases of COVID-19. The prospective study material was composed of cDNA or gDNA derived from T cells, B-cell-depleted T cells, or PBMCs. The dataset comprised deeply sampled blood TCRbeta repertoires from subjects exposed to, actively infected with, or recovered from COVID-19. A freely available public database, intended as a resource for researchers studying the immune response to SARS-CoV-2, is where the repertoires were released. Samples were obtained from the ongoing ImmuneRACE study (first 160 participants) and from some 1,300 subjects provided by 6 global collaborators. The sample metadata nearly always contained a de-identified subject ID, COVID-19 status, age in years and sex. Where available, HLA class I and class II types were obtained from metadata supplied by the sample provider rather than from assay-based typing. Overall study results and their limits: The quantity of clinical and demographic metadata differed by source and by participant and was supplied without curation.

Turning to this clone: Its antigen target is currently unknown. Within one base of it there is no much larger clone, and no base qualities were kept.

TCRbeta CDR3 regions were amplified from genomic DNA by means of the immunoSEQ Assay, a bias-controlled multiplex PCR. Per the authors' processing: The number of nucleated cells in each sample was estimated from the amplification of reference gene primers within the assay. To quantify the absolute abundance of each unique TCRbeta CDR3 rearrangement, sequence reads were collapsed and filtered. For each sample, productive Simpson clonality was calculated by taking the square root of Simpson's diversity index across productive rearrangements. The clones in this table, taken by TCRdb from immuneACCESS, are in-frame only. Not every clone is retained; where verified, under half of the shortfall comes from an unresolved V gene, and the cause of the rest is unknown. The V and J calls and the clone size are those of that table, but D and trimming were determined from the DNA. Present in this sample are 140,000 to 150,000 clones, around 89% of which were seen just once. Of the sample, roughly 2.9% falls within the top ten clones.

The collaborating institutions used their own protocols to collect whole blood in K2EDTA tubes. For TCRbeta analysis, collaborators shipped samples in one of three forms: frozen whole blood, isolated PBMCs, or DNA extracted from either of those sample types. Based on the germline V gene, the CDR1 and CDR2 sequences are SGHDT and YYEEEE. The CDR3 starts with the cysteine, ends with the phenylalanine, and has 15 residues. Just CDR3 DNA is preserved here, 45 bases in frame from base 1. V is cut back by 1 base and J by 2 bases, with 4 bases in the junction unmatched. The chain was built from TRBV5-6 and TRBJ2-7; 9 middle bases align to TRBD2. Sequencing was done on a sample of peripheral blood. This receptor was taken from a man between 60 and 75 years old with active or convalescent COVID-19. In nucleotides, the sequence is TGTGCCAGCAGCTTGCTACTAGCGGGCCCCTACGAGCAGTACTTC. Protein translation: CASSLLLAGPYEQYF.